The text below deals with one T cell receptor beta chain. Its antigen is unknown. Per the study methods: Owing to the provision of junction-only sequences devoid of quality scores by immunoSEQ, filtering differed. Assay: immunoSEQ multiplex PCR; the TCRdb copy retains only in-frame clones and omits some. The DNA was the basis for D and trimming; V, J and clone size are from that table. The sample carries 1.6 million or so clones, approximately 97% recorded once. This specimen belongs to a study of shared clonotypes between healthy human individuals. Study results and caveats: Among the subsets, naive ones generally showed larger estimated richness than memory ones. Sequencing of the sorted subsets was shown by rarefaction to be incomplete despite large depth.

Germline V gene data show CDR1 as SGHDN and CDR2 as FVKESK. The CDR3 totals 17 residues. Trimming took 6 bases from V and 9 from J; bases not matched to a gene: 14. The chain links TRBV14 to TRBJ2-1; 13 nucleotides line up with TRBD2. The material sequenced was naive CD4+ T cells sorted from blood. Described subset: CD45RA+ positively selected. This clonotype was sampled from a young man in good health. Here the CDR3 DNA reads TGTGCCAGCAGTCGATTACGCGGGACTAGCGGGGTCGTTGAGCAGTTCTTC. Protein: CASSRLRGTSGVVEQFF.